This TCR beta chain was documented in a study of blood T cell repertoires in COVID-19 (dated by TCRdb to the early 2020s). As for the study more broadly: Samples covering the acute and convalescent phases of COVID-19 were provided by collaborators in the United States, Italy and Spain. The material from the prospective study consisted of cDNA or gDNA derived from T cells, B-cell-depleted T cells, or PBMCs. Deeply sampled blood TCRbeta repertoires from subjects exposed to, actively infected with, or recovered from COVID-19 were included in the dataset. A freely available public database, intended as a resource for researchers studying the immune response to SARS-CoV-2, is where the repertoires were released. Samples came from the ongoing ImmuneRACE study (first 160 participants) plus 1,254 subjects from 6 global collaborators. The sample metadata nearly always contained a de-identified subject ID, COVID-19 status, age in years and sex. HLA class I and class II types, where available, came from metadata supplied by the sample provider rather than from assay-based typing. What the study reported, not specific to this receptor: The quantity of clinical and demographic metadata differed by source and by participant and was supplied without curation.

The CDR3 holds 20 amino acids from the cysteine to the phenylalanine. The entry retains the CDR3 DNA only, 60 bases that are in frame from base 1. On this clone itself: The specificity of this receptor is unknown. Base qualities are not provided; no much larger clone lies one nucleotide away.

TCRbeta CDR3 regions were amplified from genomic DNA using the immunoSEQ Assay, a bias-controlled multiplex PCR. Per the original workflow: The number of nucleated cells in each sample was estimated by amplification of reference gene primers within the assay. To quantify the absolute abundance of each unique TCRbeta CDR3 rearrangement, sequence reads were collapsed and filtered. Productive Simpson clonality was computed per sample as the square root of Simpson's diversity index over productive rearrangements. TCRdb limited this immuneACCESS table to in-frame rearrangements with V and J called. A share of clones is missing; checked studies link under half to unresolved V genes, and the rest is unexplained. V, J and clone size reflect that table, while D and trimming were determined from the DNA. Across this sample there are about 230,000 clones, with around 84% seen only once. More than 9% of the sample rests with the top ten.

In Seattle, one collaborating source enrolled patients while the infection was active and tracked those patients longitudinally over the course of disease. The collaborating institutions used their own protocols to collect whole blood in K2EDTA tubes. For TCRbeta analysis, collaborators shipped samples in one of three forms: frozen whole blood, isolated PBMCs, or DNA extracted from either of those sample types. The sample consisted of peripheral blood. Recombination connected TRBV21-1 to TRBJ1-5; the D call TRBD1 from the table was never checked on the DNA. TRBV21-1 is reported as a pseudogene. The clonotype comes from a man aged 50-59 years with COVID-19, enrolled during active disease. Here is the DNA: TGTGCCAGCAGCAAAGCGGGGACAGGCCCCCGCCGTTATAGCAATCAGCCCCAGCATTTT. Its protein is CASSKAGTGPRRYSNQPQHF.